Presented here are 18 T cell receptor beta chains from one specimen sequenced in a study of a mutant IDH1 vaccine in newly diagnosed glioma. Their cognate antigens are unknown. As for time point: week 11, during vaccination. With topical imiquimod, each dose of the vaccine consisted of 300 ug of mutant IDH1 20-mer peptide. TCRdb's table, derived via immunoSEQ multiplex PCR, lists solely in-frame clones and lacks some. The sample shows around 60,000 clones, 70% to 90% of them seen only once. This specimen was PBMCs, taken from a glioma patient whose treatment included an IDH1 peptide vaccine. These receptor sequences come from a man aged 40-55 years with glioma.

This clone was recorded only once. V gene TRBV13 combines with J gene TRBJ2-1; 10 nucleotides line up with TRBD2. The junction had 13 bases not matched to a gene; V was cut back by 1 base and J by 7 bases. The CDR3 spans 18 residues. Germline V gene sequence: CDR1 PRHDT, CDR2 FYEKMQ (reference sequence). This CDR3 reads CASSLAASPSGSNNEQFF. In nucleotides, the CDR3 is TGTGCCAGCAGCTTAGCCGCCTCCCCTAGCGGGAGTAATAATGAGCAGTTCTTC. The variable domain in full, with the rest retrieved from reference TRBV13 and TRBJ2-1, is AAGVIQSPRHLIKEKRETATLKCYPIPRHDTVYWYQQGPGQDPQFLISFYEKMQSDKGSIPDRFSAQQFSDYHSELNMSSLELGDSALYFCASSLAASPSGSNNEQFFGPGTRLTVL.

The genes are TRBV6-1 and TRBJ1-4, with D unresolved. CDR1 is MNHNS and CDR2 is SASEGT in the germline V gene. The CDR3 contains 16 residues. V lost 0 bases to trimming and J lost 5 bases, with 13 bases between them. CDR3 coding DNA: TGTGCCAGCAGTGAAGCCAAGGGTGGTGGGAATGAAAAACTGTTTTTT. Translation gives CASSEAKGGGNEKLFF.

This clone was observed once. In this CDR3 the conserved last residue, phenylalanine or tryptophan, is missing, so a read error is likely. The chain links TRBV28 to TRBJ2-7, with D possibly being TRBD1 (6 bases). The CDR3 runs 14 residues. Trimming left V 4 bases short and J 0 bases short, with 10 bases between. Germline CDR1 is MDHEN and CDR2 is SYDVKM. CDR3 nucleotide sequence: TGTGCCAGCAGTTCACAGGGTGGCTCCTACGAGCAGTACCTC. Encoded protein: CASSSQGGSYEQYL.

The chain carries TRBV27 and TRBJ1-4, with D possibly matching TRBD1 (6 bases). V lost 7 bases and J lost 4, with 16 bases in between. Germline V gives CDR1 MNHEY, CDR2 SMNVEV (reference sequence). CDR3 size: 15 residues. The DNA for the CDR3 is TGTGCCAGCAAGGTGACGGGACAAGTTAATGAAAAACTGTTTTTT. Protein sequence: CASKVTGQVNEKLFF.

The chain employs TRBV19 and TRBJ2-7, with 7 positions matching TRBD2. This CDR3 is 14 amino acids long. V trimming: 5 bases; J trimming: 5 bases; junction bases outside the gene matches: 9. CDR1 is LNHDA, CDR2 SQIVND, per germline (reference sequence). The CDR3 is CASSPSGGPDEQYV. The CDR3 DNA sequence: TGTGCCAGTAGTCCCTCGGGGGGACCTGACGAGCAGTACGTC.

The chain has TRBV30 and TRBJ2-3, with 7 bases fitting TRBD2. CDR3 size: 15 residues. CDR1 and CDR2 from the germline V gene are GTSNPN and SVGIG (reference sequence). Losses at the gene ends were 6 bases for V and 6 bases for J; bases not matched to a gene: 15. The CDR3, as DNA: TGTGCCTGTTCTCGGCGAGCGGGGTTGGGGGATACGCAGTATTTT. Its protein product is CACSRRAGLGDTQYF. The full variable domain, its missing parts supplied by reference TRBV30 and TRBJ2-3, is SQTIHQWPATLVQPVGSPLSLECTVEGTSNPNLYWYRQAAGRGLQLLFYSVGIGQISSEVPQNLSASRPQDRQFILSSKKLLLSDSGFYLCACSRRAGLGDTQYFGPGTRLTVL.

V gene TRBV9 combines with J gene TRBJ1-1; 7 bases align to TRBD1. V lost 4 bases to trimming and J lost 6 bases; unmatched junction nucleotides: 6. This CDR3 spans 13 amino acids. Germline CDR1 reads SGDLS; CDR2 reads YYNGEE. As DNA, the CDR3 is TGTGCCAGCAGCAGATCAGGGGGGCCTGAAGCTTTCTTT. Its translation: CASSRSGGPEAFF.

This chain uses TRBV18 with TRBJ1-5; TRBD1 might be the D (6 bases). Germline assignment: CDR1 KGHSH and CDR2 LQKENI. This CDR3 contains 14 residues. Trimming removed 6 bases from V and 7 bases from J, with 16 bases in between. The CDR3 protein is CASSPGTRGQPQHF. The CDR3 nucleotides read TGTGCCAGCTCGCCCGGGACACGTGGGCAGCCCCAGCATTTT.

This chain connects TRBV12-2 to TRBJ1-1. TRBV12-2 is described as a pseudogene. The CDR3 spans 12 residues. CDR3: CASRPRTEEAFF. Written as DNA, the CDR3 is TGTGCAAGTCGCCCAAGGACGGAGGAAGCTTTCTTT.

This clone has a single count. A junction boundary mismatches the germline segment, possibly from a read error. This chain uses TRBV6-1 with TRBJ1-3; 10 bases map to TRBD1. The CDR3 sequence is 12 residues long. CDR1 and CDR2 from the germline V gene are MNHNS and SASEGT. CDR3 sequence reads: CASSRRQGANIF. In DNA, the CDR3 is TGTGCCAGCAGTAGACGACAGGGGGCAAACATTTTT.

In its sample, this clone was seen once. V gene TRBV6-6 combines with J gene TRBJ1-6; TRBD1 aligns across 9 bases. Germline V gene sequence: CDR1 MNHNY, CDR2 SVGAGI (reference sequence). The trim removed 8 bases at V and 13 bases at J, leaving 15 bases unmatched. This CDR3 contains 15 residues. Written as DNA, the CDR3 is TGTGCCAGCGGGAAATCCGGGACAGGGTTAACGCCCCTCCACTTT. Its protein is CASGKSGTGLTPLHF.

The CDR3 loop is CASSFGRNNPNQETQYF. CDR3 in DNA: TGTGCCAGCAGCTTTGGCAGAAATAATCCTAATCAAGAGACCCAGTACTTC. The rearrangement links TRBV11-3 to TRBJ2-5; D unclear. Trimming left V 3 bases short and J 2 bases short, with 19 bases between. Looked up from germline, CDR1 is SGHNT and CDR2 is YENEEA. The CDR3 loop spans 17 amino acids.

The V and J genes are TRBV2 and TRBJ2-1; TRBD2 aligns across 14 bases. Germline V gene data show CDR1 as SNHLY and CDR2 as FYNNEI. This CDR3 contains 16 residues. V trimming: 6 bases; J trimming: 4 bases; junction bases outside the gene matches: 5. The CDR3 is CASRDWTSGGYNEQFF. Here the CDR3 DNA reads TGTGCCAGCAGAGATTGGACTAGCGGGGGGTACAATGAGCAGTTCTTC.

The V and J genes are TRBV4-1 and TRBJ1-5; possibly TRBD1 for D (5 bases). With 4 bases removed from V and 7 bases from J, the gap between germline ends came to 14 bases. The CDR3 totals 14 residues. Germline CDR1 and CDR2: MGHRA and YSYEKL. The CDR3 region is CASSLRGNGQPQHF. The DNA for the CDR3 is TGCGCCAGCAGCCTCCGGGGGAACGGACAGCCCCAGCATTTT.

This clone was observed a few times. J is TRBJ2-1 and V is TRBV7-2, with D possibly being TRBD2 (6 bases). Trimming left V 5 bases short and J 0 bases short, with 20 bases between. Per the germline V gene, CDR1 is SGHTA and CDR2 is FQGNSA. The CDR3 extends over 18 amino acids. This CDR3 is CASSRGGLRAGSYNEQFF. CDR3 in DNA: TGTGCCAGCAGCCGTGGGGGTCTACGAGCGGGCTCCTACAATGAGCAGTTCTTC.

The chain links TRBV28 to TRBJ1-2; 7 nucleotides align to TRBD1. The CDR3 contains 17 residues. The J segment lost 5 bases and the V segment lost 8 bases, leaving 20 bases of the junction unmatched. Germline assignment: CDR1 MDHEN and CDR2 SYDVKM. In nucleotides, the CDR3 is TGTGCCAGCTCCCCACTGGGACAGACAAAGGGGGCTTATGGCTACACCTTC. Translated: CASSPLGQTKGAYGYTF.

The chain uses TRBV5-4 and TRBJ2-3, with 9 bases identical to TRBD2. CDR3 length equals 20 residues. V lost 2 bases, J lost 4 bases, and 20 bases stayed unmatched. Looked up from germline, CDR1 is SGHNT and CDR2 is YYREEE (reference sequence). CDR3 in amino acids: CASSLLSPRLRGGGADTQYF. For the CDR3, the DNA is TGTGCCAGCAGCTTACTGTCCCCGCGTTTGCGGGGGGGTGGGGCAGATACGCAGTATTTT.

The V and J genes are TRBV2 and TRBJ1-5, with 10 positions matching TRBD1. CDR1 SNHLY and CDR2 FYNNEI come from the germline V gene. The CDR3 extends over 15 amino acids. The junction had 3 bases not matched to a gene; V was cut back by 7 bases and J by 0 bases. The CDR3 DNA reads TGTGCCAGCATCCGGGACAGGGGTAGCAATCAGCCCCAGCATTTT. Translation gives CASIRDRGSNQPQHF.